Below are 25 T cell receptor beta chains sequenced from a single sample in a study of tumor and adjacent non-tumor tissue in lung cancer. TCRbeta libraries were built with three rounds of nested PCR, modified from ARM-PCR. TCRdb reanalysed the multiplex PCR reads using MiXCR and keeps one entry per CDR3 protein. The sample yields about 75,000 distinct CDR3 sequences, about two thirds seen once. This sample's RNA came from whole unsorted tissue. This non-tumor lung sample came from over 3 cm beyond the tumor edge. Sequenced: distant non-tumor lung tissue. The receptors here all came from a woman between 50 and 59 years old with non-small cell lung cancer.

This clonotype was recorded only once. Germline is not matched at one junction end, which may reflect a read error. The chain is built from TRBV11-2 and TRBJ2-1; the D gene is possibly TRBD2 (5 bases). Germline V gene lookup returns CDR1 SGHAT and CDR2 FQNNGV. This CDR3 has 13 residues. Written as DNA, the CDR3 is TGTGCCAGCAACTTAGAGAGGGCAGCCGAGCAGTTCTTC. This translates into CASNLERAAEQFF. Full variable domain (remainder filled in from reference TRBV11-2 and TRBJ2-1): EAGVAQSPRYKIIEKRQSVAFWCNPISGHATLYWYQQILGQGPKLLIQFQNNGVVDDSQLPKDRFSAERLKGVDSTLKIQPAKLEDSAVYLCASNLERAAEQFFGPGTRLTVL.

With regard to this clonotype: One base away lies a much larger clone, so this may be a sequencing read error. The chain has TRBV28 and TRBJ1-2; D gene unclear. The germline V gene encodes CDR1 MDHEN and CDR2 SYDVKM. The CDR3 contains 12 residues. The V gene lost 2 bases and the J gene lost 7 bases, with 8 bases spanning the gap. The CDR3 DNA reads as TGTGCCAGCAGTTTAGAGTCTGTTGGCTACACCTTC. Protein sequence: CASSLESVGYTF.

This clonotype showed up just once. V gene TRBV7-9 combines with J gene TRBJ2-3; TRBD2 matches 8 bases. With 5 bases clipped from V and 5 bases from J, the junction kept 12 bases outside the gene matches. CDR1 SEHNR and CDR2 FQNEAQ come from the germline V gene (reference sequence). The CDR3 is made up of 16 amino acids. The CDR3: CASSSKLAEGEDTQYF. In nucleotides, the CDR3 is TGTGCCAGCAGCAGCAAACTAGCGGAGGGGGAAGATACGCAGTATTTT.

Here the CDR3 reads CASSYSIFRGDTEAFF. The DNA for the CDR3 is TGTGCCAGCAGTTACTCGATTTTTAGGGGGGATACTGAAGCTTTCTTT. The chain has TRBV6-5 and TRBJ1-1, with D possibly TRBD1 on 6 matching bases. Germline CDR1 reads MNHEY; CDR2 reads SVGAGI. This CDR3 spans 16 amino acids. V lost 0 bases and J lost 5, with 16 bases in between.

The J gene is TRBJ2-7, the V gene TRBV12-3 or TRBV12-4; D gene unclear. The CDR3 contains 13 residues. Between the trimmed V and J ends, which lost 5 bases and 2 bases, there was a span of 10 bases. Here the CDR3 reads CASSRAETYEQYF. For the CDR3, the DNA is TGTGCCAGCAGTAGGGCGGAAACCTACGAGCAGTACTTC.

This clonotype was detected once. CDR3 coding DNA: TGCAGCGTTGCGGTCAATAGCGGGAAGCTTGTGGAGACCCAGTTCTTC. The encoded protein is CSVAVNSGKLVETQFF. The chain employs TRBV29-1 and TRBJ2-5; 8 bases agree with TRBD2. The J call is uncertain, as TRBJ2-1 better fits the DNA end. This CDR3 has 16 residues. The germline V gene encodes CDR1 SQVTM and CDR2 ANQGSEA.

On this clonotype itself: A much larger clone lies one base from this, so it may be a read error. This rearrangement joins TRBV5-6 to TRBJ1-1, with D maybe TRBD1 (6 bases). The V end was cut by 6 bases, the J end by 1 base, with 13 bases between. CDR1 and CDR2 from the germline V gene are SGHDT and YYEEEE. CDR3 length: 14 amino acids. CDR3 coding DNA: TGTGCCAGCATCCAACAGGGCAGGAACACTGAAGCTTTCTTT. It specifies CASIQQGRNTEAFF.

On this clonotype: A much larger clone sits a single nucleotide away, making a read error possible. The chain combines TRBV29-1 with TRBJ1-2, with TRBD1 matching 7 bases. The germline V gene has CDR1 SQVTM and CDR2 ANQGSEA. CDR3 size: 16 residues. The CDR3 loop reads CSVEVLSGQTGYGYIF. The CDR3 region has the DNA TGCAGCGTTGAAGTTTTATCGGGACAGACAGGCTATGGCTACATCTTC.

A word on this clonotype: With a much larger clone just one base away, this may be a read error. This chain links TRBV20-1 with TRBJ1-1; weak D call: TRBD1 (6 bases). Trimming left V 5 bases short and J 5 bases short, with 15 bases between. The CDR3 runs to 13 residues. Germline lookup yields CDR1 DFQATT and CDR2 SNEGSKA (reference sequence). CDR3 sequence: CSAHLGTGTEAFF. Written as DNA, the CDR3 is TGCAGTGCTCATTTGGGCACAGGGACTGAAGCTTTCTTT.

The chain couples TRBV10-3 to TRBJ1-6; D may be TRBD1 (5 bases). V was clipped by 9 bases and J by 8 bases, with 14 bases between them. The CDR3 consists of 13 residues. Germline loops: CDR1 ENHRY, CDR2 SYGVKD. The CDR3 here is CAIHQGNDSPLHF. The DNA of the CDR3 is TGTGCCATACACCAGGGAAATGATTCACCCCTCCACTTT.

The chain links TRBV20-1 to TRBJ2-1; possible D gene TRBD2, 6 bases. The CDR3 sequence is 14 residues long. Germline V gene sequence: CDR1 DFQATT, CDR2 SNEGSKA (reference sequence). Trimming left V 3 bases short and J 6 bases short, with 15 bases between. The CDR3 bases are TGCAGTGCTAGGGGCAGGAGGGAGGTCAATGAGCAGTTCTTC. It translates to CSARGRREVNEQFF.

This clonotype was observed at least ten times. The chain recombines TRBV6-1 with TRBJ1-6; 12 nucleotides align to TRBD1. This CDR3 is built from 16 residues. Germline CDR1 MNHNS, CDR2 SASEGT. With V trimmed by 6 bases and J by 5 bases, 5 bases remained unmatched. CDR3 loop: CASRARDRGHNSPLHF. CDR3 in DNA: TGTGCCAGCAGAGCCCGGGACAGGGGGCATAATTCACCCCTCCACTTT.

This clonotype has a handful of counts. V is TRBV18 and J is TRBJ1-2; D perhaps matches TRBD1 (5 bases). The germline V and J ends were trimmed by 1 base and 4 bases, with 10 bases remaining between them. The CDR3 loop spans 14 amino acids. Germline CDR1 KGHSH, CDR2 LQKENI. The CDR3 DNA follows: TGTGCCAGCTCACCACAGCAGGGTATCTATGGCTACACCTTC. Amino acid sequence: CASSPQQGIYGYTF.

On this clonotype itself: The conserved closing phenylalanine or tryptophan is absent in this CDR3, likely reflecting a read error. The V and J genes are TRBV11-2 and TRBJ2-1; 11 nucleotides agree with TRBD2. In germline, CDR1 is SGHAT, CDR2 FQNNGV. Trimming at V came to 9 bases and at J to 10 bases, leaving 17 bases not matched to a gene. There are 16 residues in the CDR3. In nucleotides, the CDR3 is TGTGCCAGTAGCCTAATGACCGGGACTAGCGGACCGGAGCAGTTCCTC. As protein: CASSLMTGTSGPEQFL.

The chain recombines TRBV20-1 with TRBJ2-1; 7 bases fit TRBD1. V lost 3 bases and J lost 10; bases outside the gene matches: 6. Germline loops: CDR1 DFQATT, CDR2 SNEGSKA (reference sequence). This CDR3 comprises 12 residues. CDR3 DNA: TGCAGTGCTAGGGTGGGGACAGCCGAGCAGTTCTTC. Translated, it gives CSARVGTAEQFF.

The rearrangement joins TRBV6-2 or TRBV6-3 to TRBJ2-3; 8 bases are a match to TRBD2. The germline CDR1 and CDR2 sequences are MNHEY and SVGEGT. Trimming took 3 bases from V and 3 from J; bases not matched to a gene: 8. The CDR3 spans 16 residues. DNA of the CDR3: TGTGCCAGCAGTTATGCGGGGCGGGGGGCGACAGATACGCAGTATTTT. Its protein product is CASSYAGRGATDTQYF.

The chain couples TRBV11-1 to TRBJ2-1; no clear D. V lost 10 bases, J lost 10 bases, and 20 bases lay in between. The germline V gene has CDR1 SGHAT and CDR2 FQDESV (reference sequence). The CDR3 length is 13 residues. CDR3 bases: TGTGCCAAGAGCTTCCCTCCAGGCGACGAGCAGTTCTTC. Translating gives CAKSFPPGDEQFF.

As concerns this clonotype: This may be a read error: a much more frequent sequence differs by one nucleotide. The CDR3 DNA reads TGCAGTGCTGAAGGACTAGCGGGAGAGCCAAAAGGAGAGACCCAGTACTTC. Residues: CSAEGLAGEPKGETQYF. V gene TRBV20-1 combines with J gene TRBJ2-5, with 13 bases aligning to TRBD2. Losses at the gene ends were 5 bases for V and 4 bases for J; bases not matched to a gene: 13. This CDR3 has 17 residues. Germline V gene sequence: CDR1 DFQATT, CDR2 SNEGSKA (reference sequence).

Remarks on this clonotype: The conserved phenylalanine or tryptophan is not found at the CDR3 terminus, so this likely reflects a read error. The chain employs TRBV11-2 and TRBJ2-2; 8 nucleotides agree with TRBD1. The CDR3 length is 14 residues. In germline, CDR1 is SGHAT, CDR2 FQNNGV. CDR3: CPSIRGRDTGELFL. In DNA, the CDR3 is TGTCCCAGCATCAGGGGGCGTGACACTGGGGAGCTGTTTCTT.

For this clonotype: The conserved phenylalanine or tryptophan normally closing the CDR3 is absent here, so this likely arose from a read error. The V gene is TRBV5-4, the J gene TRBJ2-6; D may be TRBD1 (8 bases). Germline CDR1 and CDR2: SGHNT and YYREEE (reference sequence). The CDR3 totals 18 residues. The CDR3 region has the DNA TGTGCCAGTAGCTCGGGGGGACAGGTTATCGCTGGGGCCAACGTCCTGACTTTA. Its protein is CASSSGGQVIAGANVLTL.

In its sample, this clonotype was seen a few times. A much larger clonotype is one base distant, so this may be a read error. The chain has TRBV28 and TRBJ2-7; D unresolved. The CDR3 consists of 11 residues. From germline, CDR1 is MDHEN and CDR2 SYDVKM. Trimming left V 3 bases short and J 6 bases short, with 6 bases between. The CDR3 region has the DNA TGTGCCAGCAGTTTTCTTGGCGAGCAGTACTTC. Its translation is CASSFLGEQYF.

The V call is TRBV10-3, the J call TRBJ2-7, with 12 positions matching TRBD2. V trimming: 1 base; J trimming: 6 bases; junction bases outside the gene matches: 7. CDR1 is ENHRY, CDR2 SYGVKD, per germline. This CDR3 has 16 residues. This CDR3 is CAISELLAGGPGEQYF. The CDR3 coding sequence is TGTGCCATCAGTGAGTTGCTAGCGGGAGGGCCAGGCGAGCAGTACTTC.

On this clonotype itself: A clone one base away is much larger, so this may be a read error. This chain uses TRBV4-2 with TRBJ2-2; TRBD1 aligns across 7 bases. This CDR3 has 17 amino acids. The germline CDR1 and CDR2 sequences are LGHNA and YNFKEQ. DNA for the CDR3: TGTGCCAGCAACCAAGTTGGAGCGACAGGGTTCTCCGGGGAGCTGTTTTTT. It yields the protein CASNQVGATGFSGELFF.

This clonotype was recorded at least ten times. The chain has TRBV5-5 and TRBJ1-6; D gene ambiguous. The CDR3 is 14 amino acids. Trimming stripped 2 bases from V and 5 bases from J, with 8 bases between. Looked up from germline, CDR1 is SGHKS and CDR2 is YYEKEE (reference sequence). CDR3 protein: CASSFGINNSPLHF. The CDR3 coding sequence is TGTGCCAGCAGCTTCGGGATTAATAATTCACCCCTCCACTTT.

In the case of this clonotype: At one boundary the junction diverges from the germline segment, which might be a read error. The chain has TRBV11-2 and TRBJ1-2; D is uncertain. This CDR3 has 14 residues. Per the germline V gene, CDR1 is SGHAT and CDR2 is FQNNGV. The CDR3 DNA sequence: TGTGCCAGCAGCCTAGATCGAGTCAGCCTAAGCTACACCTTC. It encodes CASSLDRVSLSYTF.